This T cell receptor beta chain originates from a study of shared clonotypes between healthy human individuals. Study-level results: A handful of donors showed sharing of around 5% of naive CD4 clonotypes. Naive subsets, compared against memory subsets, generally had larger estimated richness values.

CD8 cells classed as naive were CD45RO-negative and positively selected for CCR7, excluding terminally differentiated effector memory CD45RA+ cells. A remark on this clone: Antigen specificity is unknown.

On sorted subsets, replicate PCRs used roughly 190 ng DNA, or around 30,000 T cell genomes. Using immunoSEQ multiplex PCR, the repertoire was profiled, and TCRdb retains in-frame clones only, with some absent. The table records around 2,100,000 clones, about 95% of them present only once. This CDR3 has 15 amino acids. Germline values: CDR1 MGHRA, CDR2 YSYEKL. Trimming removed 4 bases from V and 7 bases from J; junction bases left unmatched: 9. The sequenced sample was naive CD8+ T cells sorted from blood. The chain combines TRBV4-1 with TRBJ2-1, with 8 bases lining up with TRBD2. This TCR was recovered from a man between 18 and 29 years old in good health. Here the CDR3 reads CASSLREAGKNEQFF. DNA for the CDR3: TGCGCCAGCAGCCTGCGGGAGGCGGGCAAGAATGAGCAGTTCTTC.